Sequencing of this T cell receptor beta chain was carried out in a study of OX40 agonist ivuxolimab in advanced cancers. Study-level results: Low levels of normalized T-cell clonal expansion also appeared in some nonresponders.

The method was immunoSEQ multiplex PCR; TCRdb's version includes in-frame clones alone and lacks a portion of them. The profile shows about 82,000 clones, roughly 85% of them singletons. In regard to this clone: What it binds is unknown.

The CDR3 contains 15 residues. Germline V CDR1 and CDR2: SGHVS, FNYEAQ. V dropped 1 base and J dropped 4 bases, with 11 bases sitting between them. The material sequenced was CD4+ or CD8+ T cells sorted from blood, taken in a trial of the OX40 agonist ivuxolimab. The TCR comes from an adult with an advanced solid tumor such as melanoma, head and neck, liver or kidney cancer. The J gene is TRBJ1-5, the V gene TRBV7-6, with TRBD1 as a possible D gene (5 bases). CDR3: CASSLDVGLNQPQHF. DNA of the CDR3: TGTGCCAGCAGCTTAGATGTGGGGCTAAATCAGCCCCAGCATTTT. Full variable domain (rest looked up from reference TRBV7-6 and TRBJ1-5): GAGVSQSPRYKVTKRGQDVALRCDPISGHVSLYWYRQALGQGPEFLTYFNYEAQQDKSGLPNDRFSAERPEGSISTLTIQRTEQRDSAMYRCASSLDVGLNQPQHFGDGTRLSIL.